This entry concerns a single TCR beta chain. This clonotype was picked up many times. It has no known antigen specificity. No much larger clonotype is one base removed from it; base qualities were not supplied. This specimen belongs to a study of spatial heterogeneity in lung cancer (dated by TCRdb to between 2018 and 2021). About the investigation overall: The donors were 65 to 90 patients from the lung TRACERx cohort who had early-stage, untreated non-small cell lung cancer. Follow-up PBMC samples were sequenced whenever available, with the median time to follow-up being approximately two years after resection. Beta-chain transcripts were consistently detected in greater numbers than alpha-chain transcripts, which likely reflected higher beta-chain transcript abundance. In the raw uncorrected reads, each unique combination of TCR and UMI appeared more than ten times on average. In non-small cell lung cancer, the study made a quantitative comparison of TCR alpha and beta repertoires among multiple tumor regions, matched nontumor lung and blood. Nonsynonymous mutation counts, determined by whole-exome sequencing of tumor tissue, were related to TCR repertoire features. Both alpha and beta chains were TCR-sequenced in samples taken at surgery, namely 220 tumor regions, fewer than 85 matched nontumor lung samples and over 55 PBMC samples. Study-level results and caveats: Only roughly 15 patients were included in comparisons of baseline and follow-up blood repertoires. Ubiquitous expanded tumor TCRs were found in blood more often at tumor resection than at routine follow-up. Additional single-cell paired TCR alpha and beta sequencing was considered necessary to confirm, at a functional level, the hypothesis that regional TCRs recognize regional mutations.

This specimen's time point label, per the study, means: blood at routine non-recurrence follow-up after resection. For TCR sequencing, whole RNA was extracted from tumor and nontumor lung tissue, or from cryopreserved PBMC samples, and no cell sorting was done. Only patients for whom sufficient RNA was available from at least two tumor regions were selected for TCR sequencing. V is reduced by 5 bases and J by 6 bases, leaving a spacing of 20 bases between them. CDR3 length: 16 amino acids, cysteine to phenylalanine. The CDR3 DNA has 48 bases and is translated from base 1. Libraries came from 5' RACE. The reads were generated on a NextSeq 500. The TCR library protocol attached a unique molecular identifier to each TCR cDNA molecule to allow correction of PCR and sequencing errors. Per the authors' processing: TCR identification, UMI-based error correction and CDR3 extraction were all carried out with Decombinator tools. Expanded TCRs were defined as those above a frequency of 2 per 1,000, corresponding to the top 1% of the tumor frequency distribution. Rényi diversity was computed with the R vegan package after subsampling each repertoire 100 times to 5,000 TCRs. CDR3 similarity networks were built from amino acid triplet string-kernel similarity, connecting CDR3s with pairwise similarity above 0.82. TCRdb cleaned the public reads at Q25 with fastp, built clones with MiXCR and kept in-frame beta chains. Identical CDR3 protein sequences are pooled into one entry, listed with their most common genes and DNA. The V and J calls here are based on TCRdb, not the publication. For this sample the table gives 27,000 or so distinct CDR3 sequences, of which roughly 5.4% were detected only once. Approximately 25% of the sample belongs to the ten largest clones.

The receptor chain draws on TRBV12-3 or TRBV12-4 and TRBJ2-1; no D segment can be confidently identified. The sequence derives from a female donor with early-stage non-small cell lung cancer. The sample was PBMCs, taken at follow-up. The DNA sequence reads TGTGCCAGCAGTCCCTTGGCGGACCTCTCGAGCAATGAGCAGTTCTTC. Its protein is CASSPLADLSSNEQFF.